Following are 30 T cell receptor beta chains from one sample sequenced in a study of T-cell reconstitution after alpha-beta-depleted transplantation in children. The TCRbeta library incorporated unique molecular identifiers. TCRdb passed the PCR reads through MiXCR, listing each CDR3 protein once. The sample consists of about 260,000 distinct CDR3 sequences, 7.5% to 9.5% of them appearing once. The material sequenced was PBMCs, mostly from graft donor cells, taken 180 days after TCRalphabeta/CD19-depleted stem cell transplant. The receptors here all came from a male patient aged 10-17 years who had a stem cell transplant for acute lymphoblastic leukemia, so the T cells may come from the graft donor.

The table lists this clonotype with many counts. CDR3 DNA: TGTGCCACCAGTGATTTGGGGGGGACTAGCGGGAGTAGGAATGAGCAGTTCTTC. This gives the protein CATSDLGGTSGSRNEQFF. This chain joins TRBV24-1 and TRBJ2-1, with 14 bases fitting TRBD2. Trimming took 0 bases from V and 7 from J; bases not matched to a gene: 7. Germline assignment: CDR1 KGHDR and CDR2 SFDVKD. The CDR3 extends over 18 amino acids.

This clonotype was detected only a few times. The rearrangement uses TRBV11-2 and TRBJ1-3; TRBD1 matches at 8 bases. From germline, CDR1 is SGHAT and CDR2 FQNNGV. The CDR3 is 15 amino acids. Losses at the gene ends were 0 bases for V and 3 bases for J; bases not matched to a gene: 1. The CDR3 DNA follows: TGTGCCAGCAGCTTAGACAGGGGGCTTGGAAACACCATATATTTT. It yields the protein CASSLDRGLGNTIYF.

A remark on this clonotype: A read error is possible here, since a much larger clone lies one base away. The rearrangement links TRBV12-3 or TRBV12-4 to TRBJ2-4, with 13 bases fitting TRBD2. This CDR3 has 19 residues. This CDR3 reads CTSSNRLAGGTIAKNIQYF. The DNA for the CDR3 is TGTACCAGCAGCAATAGACTAGCGGGGGGAACGATAGCCAAAAACATTCAGTACTTC.

This clonotype was observed at least ten times. The chain carries TRBV3-1 and TRBJ2-3; either TRBD1 or TRBD2 may supply D (5 bases each). The CDR3 has 16 residues. The V gene lost 0 bases and the J gene lost 3 bases, with 13 bases spanning the gap. The germline V gene encodes CDR1 LGHDT and CDR2 YNNKEL (reference sequence). CDR3 residues: CASSQDWGRLTDTQYF. CDR3 nucleotides: TGTGCCAGCAGCCAAGATTGGGGACGACTTACAGATACGCAGTATTTT.

At least ten counts were recorded for this clonotype. This chain links TRBV28 with TRBJ1-2; 7 nucleotides align to TRBD1. From germline, CDR1 is MDHEN and CDR2 SYDVKM. After removal of 5 bases from V and 8 bases from J, the junction contained 14 bases not matched to a gene. There are 15 residues in the CDR3. This CDR3 is CASSTGSTGPRGYTF. The CDR3 DNA follows: TGTGCCAGCAGTACGGGATCGACAGGGCCTCGGGGCTACACCTTC.

Many counts were recorded for this clonotype. The chain employs TRBV7-9 and TRBJ1-1; a possible D gene is TRBD1 (6 bases). The CDR3 is 14 residues long. Germline CDR1 reads SEHNR; CDR2 reads FQNEAQ (reference sequence). V shed 3 bases and J shed 1 base, with 9 bases lying between them. The chain's CDR3 is CASSFQGPNTEAFF. Here the CDR3 DNA reads TGTGCCAGCAGCTTCCAGGGGCCGAACACTGAAGCTTTCTTT.

There are many counts of this clonotype. The chain joins TRBV12-3 or TRBV12-4 to TRBJ2-7, with 9 nucleotides matching TRBD1. The length of the CDR3 is 13 residues. V lost 5 bases to trimming and J lost 5 bases; unmatched junction nucleotides: 4. The CDR3 region is CASSNRGLNEQYF. The CDR3 DNA sequence: TGTGCCAGCAGTAACAGGGGGCTCAACGAGCAGTACTTC.

This clonotype was detected only a few times. This chain joins TRBV15 and TRBJ2-5; tentative D call: TRBD2 (6 bases). Trimming removed 4 bases from V and 1 base from J, with 10 bases in between. CDR1 and CDR2 (germline): LNHNV, YYDKDF (reference sequence). The CDR3 has 14 amino acids. CDR3 amino acids: CATSKAGSQETQYF. For the CDR3, the DNA is TGTGCCACCAGCAAAGCGGGTTCCCAAGAGACCCAGTACTTC.

This clonotype was counted at least ten times. DNA of the CDR3: TGTGCCAGCAGCTTATCAGGGGGCGCGGATACGCAGTATTTT. It is translated as CASSLSGGADTQYF. The chain carries TRBV5-6 and TRBJ2-3, with TRBD1 matching over 8 bases. Germline CDR1 is SGHDT and CDR2 is YYEEEE. Trimming removed 2 bases from V and 6 bases from J; junction bases left unmatched: 5. The CDR3 length is 14 residues.

This clonotype showed up many times. The chain has TRBV23-1 and TRBJ2-3, with D hard to call. TRBV23-1 has ORF status, its function being uncertain. The V end was cut by 2 bases, the J end by 10 bases, with 1 base between. This CDR3 region has 9 residues. The CDR3 here is CASSQAQYF. The CDR3 bases are TGCGCCAGCAGTCAAGCGCAGTATTTT.

In this sample, this clonotype turned up many times. The chain couples TRBV6-5 to TRBJ2-5; TRBD2 aligns across 8 bases. The germline CDR1 and CDR2 sequences are MNHEY and SVGAGI. V was clipped by 0 bases and J by 7 bases; unmatched bases: 7. CDR3 size: 15 residues. Here the CDR3 reads CASSYSGLAVTTQYF. The CDR3 DNA is TGTGCCAGCAGTTACTCCGGACTAGCTGTAACGACCCAGTACTTC.

This clonotype was picked up many times. This sequence joins TRBV2 and TRBJ2-4; 9 bases are a match to TRBD1. Unmatched junction bases numbered 8, after V lost 6 bases and J lost 5 bases. Germline V gene sequence: CDR1 SNHLY, CDR2 FYNNEI. The CDR3 runs 15 residues. CDR3 amino acids: CASRDPGQGQNIQYF. For the CDR3, the DNA is TGTGCCAGCAGGGATCCGGGACAGGGACAAAACATTCAGTACTTC.

The table lists this clonotype with many counts. V usage is TRBV29-1 and J usage is TRBJ2-1, with 9 bases that match TRBD1. Germline-derived CDR1 and CDR2 are SQVTM and ANQGSEA. This CDR3 is 14 amino acids long. The trim removed 7 bases at V and 5 bases at J, leaving 9 bases unmatched. This CDR3 is CSGRQGVVDNEQFF. DNA of the CDR3: TGCAGCGGGAGACAGGGGGTGGTGGACAATGAGCAGTTCTTC.

Turning to this clonotype: It is likely a read error, because the conserved phenylalanine at the end of the CDR3 is missing. The V gene is TRBV18, the J gene TRBJ1-6, with D unresolved. Trimming shortened V by 3 bases and J by 10 bases, and 19 bases separated the two germline ends. CDR1 is KGHSH and CDR2 is LQKENI in the germline V gene. The CDR3 loop spans 16 amino acids. CDR3 residues: CASSPVDGLGDSPLHV. Written as DNA, the CDR3 is TGTGCCAGCTCACCCGTCGATGGGCTGGGAGACTCACCCCTCCACGTT.

This clonotype occurred many times. V is TRBV5-1 and J is TRBJ2-7; tentative D call: TRBD1 (6 bases). The V and J ends lost 3 bases and 4 bases respectively, with 14 bases between them. The CDR3 is 14 residues long. CDR1 is SGHRS, CDR2 YFSETQ, per germline. CDR3: CASSSFPQGYEQYF. The CDR3 region has the DNA TGCGCCAGCAGCTCTTTTCCCCAGGGGTACGAGCAGTACTTC.

J is TRBJ2-1 and V is TRBV24-1; 7 nucleotides agree with TRBD1. The J segment lost 9 bases and the V segment lost 4 bases, leaving 8 bases of the junction unmatched. This CDR3 contains 14 residues. The germline CDR1 and CDR2 sequences are KGHDR and SFDVKD. DNA for the CDR3: TGTGCCACCAGTGACCCCGGGACAGTGGGTGAGCAGTTCTTC. Its translation is CATSDPGTVGEQFF.

This clonotype was observed at least ten times. This chain joins TRBV20-1 and TRBJ1-3; TRBD1 aligns across 8 bases. The junction had 2 bases not matched to a gene; V was cut back by 3 bases and J by 4 bases. The CDR3 sequence is 13 residues long. Germline V gene lookup returns CDR1 DFQATT and CDR2 SNEGSKA (reference sequence). The CDR3, as DNA: TGCAGTGCTAGTAGGGACAGGGGAAACACCATATATTTT. Protein product: CSASRDRGNTIYF.

At least ten counts were recorded for this clonotype. This chain's CDR3 is CASSSSSETQYF. Here the CDR3 DNA reads TGTGCCAGCAGCTCCTCTAGCGAGACCCAGTACTTC. The chain employs TRBV7-9 and TRBJ2-5; TRBD2 might be the D (5 bases). This CDR3 region has 12 residues. Germline loops: CDR1 SEHNR, CDR2 FQNEAQ (reference sequence). V was cut by 4 bases and J by 5 bases, with 8 bases left in between. The full variable domain, rest sourced from reference TRBV7-9 and TRBJ2-5, is DTGVSQNPRHKITKRGQNVTFRCDPISEHNRLYWYRQTLGQGPEFLTYFQNEAQLEKSRLLSDRFSAERPKGSFSTLEIQRTEQGDSAMYLCASSSSSETQYFGPGTRLLVL.

The table lists this clonotype with many counts. This rearrangement joins TRBV11-2 to TRBJ1-2; no clear D gene. Trimming left V 5 bases short and J 0 bases short, with 1 base between. The V gene's germline CDR1 is SGHAT and CDR2 FQNNGV. The CDR3 length is 11 residues. The CDR3 nucleotides are TGTGCCAGCAGCGCTAACTATGGCTACACCTTC. Its protein is CASSANYGYTF.

This clonotype was counted at least ten times. This sequence joins TRBV20-1 and TRBJ1-6; possibly TRBD1 for D (5 bases). Per the germline V gene, CDR1 is DFQATT and CDR2 is SNEGSKA (reference sequence). The CDR3 consists of 15 residues. The ends were cut back, 6 bases at V and 6 bases at J, with 18 bases in the middle. CDR3: CSATRPGLINSPLHF. The CDR3 bases are TGCAGTGCGACCCGACCGGGACTGATTAATTCACCCCTCCACTTT.

As to this clonotype: This may come from a read error, since a much larger clone is one base off. This chain uses TRBV19 with TRBJ1-5, with D unclear. With 5 bases removed from V and 5 bases from J, the gap between germline ends came to 10 bases. The CDR3 is made up of 13 amino acids. Germline V gene data show CDR1 as LNHDA and CDR2 as SQIVND (reference sequence). CDR3 nucleotides: TGTGCCAGTAGTCTGGCCAGCTATCAGCCCCAGCATTTT. Protein: CASSLASYQPQHF. Looking up the rest from reference TRBV19 and TRBJ1-5 gives the full variable domain: DGGITQSPKYLFRKEGQNVTLSCEQNLNHDAMYWYRQDPGQGLRLIYYSQIVNDFQKGDIAEGYSVSREKKESFPLTVTSAQKNPTAFYLCASSLASYQPQHFGDGTRLSIL.

This clonotype was seen many times. The chain carries TRBV12-3 or TRBV12-4 and TRBJ2-1, with TRBD2 identical over 9 bases. The CDR3 runs 15 residues. With 3 bases clipped from V and 7 bases from J, the junction kept 7 bases outside the gene matches. CDR3 sequence reads: CASSFAGGPKNEQFF. Here the CDR3 DNA reads TGTGCCAGCAGTTTCGCGGGAGGGCCTAAAAATGAGCAGTTCTTC.

This clonotype was counted at least ten times. V usage is TRBV10-3 and J usage is TRBJ2-5; D is undetermined. V lost 5 bases and J lost 4, with 17 bases in between. The CDR3 spans 15 residues. Germline-derived CDR1 and CDR2 are ENHRY and SYGVKD. The CDR3 DNA follows: TGTGCCATCAGTAGCCCGGCAGTGCGAGGAGAGACCCAGTACTTC. Protein sequence: CAISSPAVRGETQYF.

This clonotype was observed many times. The chain recombines TRBV29-1 with TRBJ2-3, with no clear D. The CDR3 is 13 amino acids. Looked up from germline, CDR1 is SQVTM and CDR2 is ANQGSEA. Trimming left V 4 bases short and J 4 bases short, with 12 bases between. The CDR3 loop reads CSVGVEAPDTQYF. CDR3 nucleotide sequence: TGCAGCGTTGGGGTAGAAGCACCAGATACGCAGTATTTT.

This clonotype has a count of ten or more. V gene TRBV7-6 combines with J gene TRBJ1-1; D not resolved. Looked up from germline, CDR1 is SGHVS and CDR2 is FNYEAQ. The CDR3 extends over 13 amino acids. V was pared by 5 bases and J by 4 bases, with 11 bases between. This CDR3 reads CASSPPGATEAFF. The CDR3 DNA reads as TGTGCCAGCAGCCCCCCCGGTGCCACTGAAGCTTTCTTT.

This clonotype was seen repeatedly, ten times or more. J is TRBJ2-5 and V is TRBV5-1, with 8 bases that match TRBD1. Germline V gene lookup returns CDR1 SGHRS and CDR2 YFSETQ. The ends lost 4 bases at V and 5 bases at J; junction bases unmatched: 10. The CDR3 is 15 amino acids. The DNA of the CDR3 is TGCGCCAGCAGCCCAGGACAGGGTCATCAGGAGACCCAGTACTTC. It translates to CASSPGQGHQETQYF.

This clonotype came up many times. V and J are TRBV29-1 and TRBJ1-2; 10 bases fit TRBD1. CDR1 and CDR2 (germline): SQVTM, ANQGSEA. V lost 4 bases to trimming and J lost 8 bases; unmatched junction nucleotides: 7. The CDR3 is made up of 13 amino acids. This chain's CDR3 is CSVGNWDRGGYTF. CDR3 coding DNA: TGCAGCGTTGGGAACTGGGACAGGGGCGGCTACACCTTC.

The table lists this clonotype with many counts. The chain joins TRBV5-1 to TRBJ2-7; 10 bases are a match to TRBD2. The J segment lost 0 bases and the V segment lost 0 bases, leaving 3 bases of the junction unmatched. Germline loops: CDR1 SGHRS, CDR2 YFSETQ. This CDR3 comprises 16 residues. The CDR3 sequence: CASSLAASGSSYEQYF. The CDR3 DNA sequence: TGCGCCAGCAGCTTGGCGGCTAGCGGGAGCTCCTACGAGCAGTACTTC. Variable domain in full (rest from reference TRBV5-1 and TRBJ2-7): KAGVTQTPRYLIKTRGQQVTLSCSPISGHRSVSWYQQTPGQGLQFLFEYFSETQRNKGNFPGRFSGRQFSNSRSEMNVSTLELGDSALYLCASSLAASGSSYEQYFGPGTRLTVT.

This clonotype has a handful of counts. This could be a read error, since a much larger clone is one nucleotide away. This chain joins TRBV12-3 or TRBV12-4 and TRBJ1-5, with TRBD1 matching over 8 bases. The CDR3 is 19 amino acids. The CDR3 loop reads CACSLVRRQGLVGNQPQHF. The CDR3 DNA follows: TGTGCCTGCAGTTTAGTACGCCGACAGGGGTTGGTGGGCAATCAGCCCCAGCATTTT.

This clonotype was observed a handful of times. The V call is TRBV7-8, the J call TRBJ2-5, with TRBD2 identical over 11 bases. This CDR3 spans 18 amino acids. The V gene's germline CDR1 is SGHVS and CDR2 FQNEAQ. V lost 5 bases to trimming and J lost 1 base; unmatched junction nucleotides: 12. The CDR3 sequence is CASSALAGGPHLQETQYF. The CDR3, as DNA: TGTGCCAGCAGCGCCTTAGCGGGGGGGCCCCACCTCCAAGAGACCCAGTACTTC.